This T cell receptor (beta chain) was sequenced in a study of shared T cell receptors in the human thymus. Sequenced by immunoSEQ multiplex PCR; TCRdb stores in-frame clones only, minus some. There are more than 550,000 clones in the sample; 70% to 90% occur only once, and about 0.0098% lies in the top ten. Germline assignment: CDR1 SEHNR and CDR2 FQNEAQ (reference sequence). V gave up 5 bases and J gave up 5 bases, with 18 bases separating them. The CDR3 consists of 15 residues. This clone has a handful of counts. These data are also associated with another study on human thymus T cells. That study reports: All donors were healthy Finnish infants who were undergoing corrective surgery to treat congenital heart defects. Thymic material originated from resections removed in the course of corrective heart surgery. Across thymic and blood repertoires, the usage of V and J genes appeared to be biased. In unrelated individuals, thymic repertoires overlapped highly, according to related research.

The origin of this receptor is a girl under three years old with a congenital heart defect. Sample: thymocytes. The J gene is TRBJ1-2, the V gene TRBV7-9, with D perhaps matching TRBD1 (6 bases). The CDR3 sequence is CASSPGRPRGYGYTF. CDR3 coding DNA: TGTGCCAGCAGCCCCGGGAGGCCCAGGGGTTATGGCTACACCTTC.